These T cell receptor beta chains were read from a single sample in a study of OX40 agonist ivuxolimab in advanced cancers. The repertoire was sequenced with immunoSEQ multiplex PCR; TCRdb's copy has only in-frame clones and lacks some. Here the sample spans some 28,000 clones, around 88% being singletons. Sequencing used CD4+ or CD8+ T cells sorted from blood, obtained in a trial of the OX40 agonist ivuxolimab. The receptor set was obtained from an adult with an advanced solid tumor such as melanoma, head and neck, liver or kidney cancer. Both conserved end residues are part of each CDR3. D genes are given only for firm matches. Part of the rows lack a size; the others show once, few, many or a class for expanded clones.

v_call	clone_size	j_call	d_call	cdr3_aa	cdr3_nt
TRBV7-9	NA	TRBJ1-2	NA	CASSSVGRYGYTF	TGTGCCAGCAGCTCGGTGGGGCGCTATGGCTACACCTTC
TRBV6-6	NA	TRBJ1-3	TRBD1	CASSSGQGVYTIYF	TGTGCCAGCAGTTCCGGACAGGGGGTGTACACCATATATTTT
TRBV6-1	once	TRBJ1-1	NA	CASAANPVNTEAFF	TGTGCCAGCGCGGCAAACCCCGTGAACACTGAAGCTTTCTTT
TRBV11-2	NA	TRBJ1-2	NA	CASSLVGPDYGYTF	TGTGCCAGCAGCTTAGTCGGGCCAGACTATGGCTACACCTTC
TRBV28	NA	TRBJ2-1	NA	CASSELNNEQFF	TGTGCCAGCAGTGAACTGAACAATGAGCAGTTCTTC
TRBV15	many	TRBJ2-7	TRBD1	CATSRDRGQYEQYF	TGTGCCACCAGCCGGGACAGGGGACAGTACGAGCAGTACTTC
TRBV28	NA	TRBJ2-7	TRBD2	CASSGGGRYEQYF	TGTGCCAGCAGTGGCGGGGGTAGATACGAGCAGTACTTC
TRBV19	NA	TRBJ1-1	TRBD1	CASSIPGQGRNTEAFF	TGTGCCAGTAGTATTCCTGGACAGGGCCGGAACACTGAAGCTTTCTTT
TRBV7-2	NA	TRBJ2-1	NA	CASSFLQEDNEQFF	TGTGCCAGCAGCTTCTTACAGGAGGACAATGAGCAGTTCTTC
TRBV7-2	NA	TRBJ2-5	TRBD2	CASSLGLAGAGETQYF	TGTGCCAGCAGCCTGGGACTAGCGGGGGCCGGGGAGACCCAGTACTTC
TRBV2	NA	TRBJ2-5	NA	CASRGGQEETQYF	TGTGCCAGCAGGGGGGGACAAGAAGAGACCCAGTACTTC
TRBV10-3	once	TRBJ1-1	NA	CAISVRGPGTEAFF	TGTGCCATCAGTGTGCGGGGGCCGGGCACTGAAGCTTTCTTT
TRBV19	few	TRBJ1-1	NA	CASSKQGMNTEAFF	TGTGCCAGTAGTAAGCAGGGCATGAACACTGAAGCTTTCTTT
TRBV19	NA	TRBJ2-3	TRBD1	CASSFKRDRGQTDTQYF	TGTGCCAGTAGTTTCAAACGGGACAGGGGGCAAACAGATACGCAGTATTTT
TRBV7-9	NA	TRBJ1-1	TRBD1	CASSPTKEGGQVNTEAFF	TGTGCCAGCAGCCCCACTAAGGAGGGGGGACAGGTGAACACTGAAGCTTTCTTT
TRBV5-8	once	TRBJ1-1	NA	CASSLGAWADVNTEAFF	TGTGCCAGCAGCTTGGGGGCGTGGGCGGACGTGAACACTGAAGCTTTCTTT
TRBV6-5	NA	TRBJ1-2	TRBD1	CASNRQGGNYGYTF	TGTGCCAGCAATCGACAGGGGGGCAACTATGGCTACACCTTC